Presented here are 32 T cell receptor beta chains from one specimen sequenced in a study of shared clonotypes between healthy human individuals. Sequencing used immunoSEQ multiplex PCR; TCRdb keeps in-frame clones, though not all of them. The sample records approximately 510,000 clones, approximately 85% being singletons. The sample comprised PBMCs. These receptors came from a middle-aged woman in good health. Some clones in this sample may be carry-over from other donors' samples.

V gene TRBV6-1 combines with J gene TRBJ2-2, with D tentatively TRBD1 or TRBD2 (5 bases each). Trimming removed 3 bases from V and 6 bases from J, with 11 bases in between. There are 14 residues in the CDR3. Germline V lookup: CDR1 MNHNS, CDR2 SASEGT. In DNA form, the CDR3 reads TGTGCCAGCAGTGATAATCGAGGGGCCGGGGAGCTGTTTTTT. Amino acids: CASSDNRGAGELFF.

V is TRBV4-2 and J is TRBJ2-1, with 8 bases identical to TRBD2. Looked up from germline, CDR1 is LGHNA and CDR2 is YNFKEQ. This CDR3 spans 15 amino acids. V trimming: 5 bases; J trimming: 4 bases; junction bases outside the gene matches: 7. This CDR3 reads CASSFTSGRYNEQFF. The CDR3 DNA sequence: TGTGCCAGCAGCTTCACTAGCGGAAGATACAATGAGCAGTTCTTC.

This chain connects TRBV9 to TRBJ2-1; 8 bases align to TRBD2. J lost 4 bases, V lost 0 bases, and 6 bases had no gene match. The CDR3 runs to 16 residues. CDR1 is SGDLS, CDR2 YYNGEE, per germline. CDR3 bases: TGTGCCAGCAGCGTAGGAACTAGCGGACCTTACAATGAGCAGTTCTTC. As protein: CASSVGTSGPYNEQFF. The variable domain in full, completed from reference TRBV9 and TRBJ2-1, reads DSGVTQTPKHLITATGQRVTLRCSPRSGDLSVYWYQQSLDQGLQFLIQYYNGEERAKGNILERFSAQQFPDLHSELNLSSLELGDSALYFCASSVGTSGPYNEQFFGPGTRLTVL.

This sequence joins TRBV29-1 and TRBJ2-3; tentatively, D is TRBD1 or TRBD2 (7 bases each). Germline CDR1 is SQVTM and CDR2 is ANQGSEA. This CDR3 contains 14 residues. V was clipped by 6 bases and J by 2 bases, with 15 bases between them. The CDR3, as DNA: TGCAGCGTGGGGGGGACAGACCCCACAGATACGCAGTATTTT. Encoded protein: CSVGGTDPTDTQYF.

The V and J genes are TRBV6-5 and TRBJ1-2, with D unclear. The CDR3 is made up of 11 amino acids. With 11 bases removed from V and 4 bases from J, the gap between germline ends came to 11 bases. Germline assignment: CDR1 MNHEY and CDR2 SVGAGI. The CDR3, as DNA: TGTGCCGTGGTAACCGTCTATGGCTACACCTTC. Its protein product is CAVVTVYGYTF.

As for this clone: Other nucleotide sequences from this sample produce the same CDR3. The V call is TRBV9, the J call TRBJ2-3; D uncertain. Deletions cut 2 bases from V and 0 bases from J, with 7 bases between. Germline values: CDR1 SGDLS, CDR2 YYNGEE. This CDR3 region has 14 residues. The CDR3 region has the DNA TGTGCCAGCAGCGTGACTTCTAGCACAGATACGCAGTATTTT. Translation: CASSVTSSTDTQYF.

The gene calls are TRBV19 and TRBJ2-1, with D possibly being TRBD1 (6 bases). The CDR3 consists of 15 residues. V was cut by 6 bases and J by 5 bases, with 17 bases left in between. CDR1 is LNHDA, CDR2 SQIVND, per germline (reference sequence). The CDR3 reads CASRSEPTGDNEQFF. The CDR3 bases are TGTGCCAGTAGAAGTGAGCCGACAGGAGACAATGAGCAGTTCTTC.

The rearrangement uses TRBV30 and TRBJ2-5; 9 nucleotides agree with TRBD1. With 5 bases clipped from V and 5 bases from J, the junction kept 3 bases outside the gene matches. Per germline, CDR1 GTSNPN and CDR2 SVGIG (reference sequence). The CDR3 length is 12 residues. Here the CDR3 DNA reads TGTGCCTGGGGACAGGGGCAGGAGACCCAGTACTTC. Its protein is CAWGQGQETQYF.

The chain couples TRBV27 to TRBJ2-1; D perhaps matches TRBD1 (5 bases). The ends were cut back, 3 bases at V and 7 bases at J, with 7 bases in the middle. The CDR3 is made up of 12 amino acids. Germline V gives CDR1 MNHEY, CDR2 SMNVEV (reference sequence). The CDR3 coding sequence is TGTGCCAGCAGTTTTTCAGGGAATGAGCAGTTCTTC. Protein sequence: CASSFSGNEQFF.

The gene calls are TRBV7-3 and TRBJ2-3, with D maybe TRBD2 (5 bases). CDR3 length equals 14 residues. The germline V gene has CDR1 SGHTA and CDR2 FQGTGA. The germline V and J ends were trimmed by 2 bases and 5 bases, with 11 bases remaining between them. The CDR3 is CASSLGSSLDTQYF. In nucleotides, the CDR3 is TGTGCCAGCAGCTTAGGGTCTAGCTTAGATACGCAGTATTTT.

The chain combines TRBV29-1 with TRBJ1-1; D unresolved. The CDR3 sequence is 13 residues long. Germline CDR1 reads SQVTM; CDR2 reads ANQGSEA. The germline V and J ends were trimmed by 4 bases and 1 base, with 10 bases remaining between them. CDR3 sequence (DNA): TGCAGCGTTGCAGAGGCCGGGAACACTGAAGCTTTCTTT. This gives the protein CSVAEAGNTEAFF. The full variable domain, rest sourced from reference TRBV29-1 and TRBJ1-1, is SAVISQKPSRDICQRGTSLTIQCQVDSQVTMMFWYRQQPGQSLTLIATANQGSEATYESGFVIDKFPISRPNLTFSTLTVSNMSPEDSSIYLCSVAEAGNTEAFFGQGTRLTVV.

The V and J genes are TRBV7-2 and TRBJ2-3; 7 bases are a match to TRBD2. Germline V lookup: CDR1 SGHTA, CDR2 FQGNSA. This CDR3 contains 17 residues. The trim removed 0 bases at V and 0 bases at J, leaving 6 bases unmatched. CDR3 sequence (DNA): TGTGCCAGCAGCTTAGCAGGGCTAGCGGCTAGCACAGATACGCAGTATTTT. Translating gives CASSLAGLAASTDTQYF. The full variable domain, in which reference TRBV7-2 and TRBJ2-3 provide the parts outside the CDR3, is GAGVSQSPSNKVTEKGKDVELRCDPISGHTALYWYRQSLGQGLEFLIYFQGNSAPDKSGLPSDRFSAERTGGSVSTLTIQRTQQEDSAVYLCASSLAGLAASTDTQYFGPGTRLTVL.

The genes are TRBV27 and TRBJ2-1; the D is unclear. V was cut by 3 bases and J by 7 bases, with 13 bases left in between. CDR1 and CDR2 (germline): MNHEY, SMNVEV (reference sequence). The CDR3 is 14 amino acids. CDR3 residues: CASSFASSGNEQFF. The CDR3 region has the DNA TGTGCCAGCAGTTTTGCTTCCTCTGGGAATGAGCAGTTCTTC.

This clone was detected only once. V gene TRBV27 combines with J gene TRBJ1-3; D not certain. This CDR3 contains 15 residues. The V and J ends lost 5 bases and 0 bases respectively, with 11 bases between them. In germline, CDR1 is MNHEY, CDR2 SMNVEV (reference sequence). The CDR3 region is CASSPGRFSGNTIYF. CDR3 bases: TGTGCCAGCAGTCCCGGACGATTCTCTGGAAACACCATATATTTT.

This clone was observed a single time. This sequence joins TRBV6-5 and TRBJ2-3; a weak D match, TRBD1 (5 bases). V was trimmed by 6 bases and J by 0 bases, leaving 13 bases between them. Germline V lookup: CDR1 MNHEY, CDR2 SVGAGI. This CDR3 contains 15 residues. The chain's CDR3 is CASSLIGVSTDTQYF. For the CDR3, the DNA is TGTGCCAGCAGCCTCATAGGGGTTAGCACAGATACGCAGTATTTT.

This chain links TRBV6-1 with TRBJ2-1, with no clear D. Germline CDR1 and CDR2: MNHNS and SASEGT. Trimming took off 4 bases at V and 4 bases at J, with 11 bases between the two ends. This CDR3 comprises 14 residues. CDR3 nucleotide sequence: TGTGCCAGCAGTGCCCTTTTGGGATACAATGAGCAGTTCTTC. Protein: CASSALLGYNEQFF.

The chain uses TRBV6-1 and TRBJ2-3; unclear D gene. CDR1 is MNHNS, CDR2 SASEGT, per germline. The CDR3 is 12 amino acids. The V end was cut by 6 bases, the J end by 3 bases, with 7 bases between. DNA of the CDR3: TGTGCCAGCAGCGCGTATACAGATACGCAGTATTTT. Translation gives CASSAYTDTQYF.

The DNA for the CDR3 is TGTGCCAGCAGCTTAGGGCTAGCGGGAGCTATCTGGGGCACAGATACGCAGTATTTT. Protein: CASSLGLAGAIWGTDTQYF. The V and J genes are TRBV13 and TRBJ2-3; 10 positions match TRBD2. V lost 0 bases and J lost 1; bases outside the gene matches: 10. The CDR3 has 19 residues. Germline V gives CDR1 PRHDT, CDR2 FYEKMQ (reference sequence).

V is TRBV5-1 and J is TRBJ1-5, with 7 bases lining up with TRBD1. Germline V gene data show CDR1 as SGHRS and CDR2 as YFSETQ. The CDR3 contains 14 residues. V was pared by 3 bases and J by 4 bases, with 4 bases of the junction left unmatched. CDR3 loop: CASSWDSSNQPQHF. The CDR3 DNA reads TGCGCCAGCAGCTGGGACAGCTCTAATCAGCCCCAGCATTTT.

In regard to this clone: One end of the junction does not line up with germline, which may come from a read error. The chain employs TRBV7-7 and TRBJ2-5; 8 bases map to TRBD1. Germline CDR1 is SSHAT and CDR2 is FNYEAQ (reference sequence). There are 13 residues in the CDR3. CDR3 residues: CASSPTGVETQYF. In DNA form, the CDR3 reads TGTGCTAGCAGCCCGACAGGGGTAGAGACCCAGTACTTC.

J is TRBJ1-1 and V is TRBV7-9; a weak D match, TRBD1 (5 bases). V lost 4 bases, J lost 4 bases, and 16 bases lay in between. The CDR3 extends over 15 amino acids. Germline values: CDR1 SEHNR, CDR2 FQNEAQ (reference sequence). The CDR3 sequence: CASSSDQRGATEAFF. The CDR3 region has the DNA TGTGCCAGCAGCTCGGATCAAAGGGGAGCCACTGAAGCTTTCTTT.

The chain combines TRBV28 with TRBJ2-3, with 8 bases fitting TRBD2. J was trimmed by 2 bases and V by 4 bases; bases with no gene match: 14. CDR1 and CDR2 from the germline V gene are MDHEN and SYDVKM. The CDR3 extends over 18 amino acids. CDR3 loop: CASSSSPGLGTFTDTQYF. The CDR3 DNA follows: TGTGCCAGCAGTTCATCGCCGGGACTAGGGACCTTCACAGATACGCAGTATTTT. The full variable domain, in which reference TRBV28 and TRBJ2-3 provide the parts outside the CDR3, is DVKVTQSSRYLVKRTGEKVFLECVQDMDHENMFWYRQDPGLGLRLIYFSYDVKMKEKGDIPEGYSVSREKKERFSLILESASTNQTSMYLCASSSSPGLGTFTDTQYFGPGTRLTVL.

The chain joins TRBV15 to TRBJ1-2; D is unresolved. The CDR3 is made up of 12 amino acids. V lost 8 bases, J lost 4 bases, and 11 bases lay in between. Germline V lookup: CDR1 LNHNV, CDR2 YYDKDF (reference sequence). The DNA of the CDR3 is TGTGCCACCTCGCGTCCGTCCTATGGCTACACCTTC. Residues: CATSRPSYGYTF.

V is TRBV19 and J is TRBJ1-1; no reliable D call. Trimming pared 9 bases from V and 1 base from J, leaving 12 bases between. In germline, CDR1 is LNHDA, CDR2 SQIVND (reference sequence). The CDR3 consists of 13 residues. In DNA, the CDR3 is TGTGCCAGCAACGCTAAAGGGAACACTGAAGCTTTCTTT. It codes for CASNAKGNTEAFF.

The V and J genes are TRBV2 and TRBJ2-1; 10 bases are shared with TRBD1. V shed 6 bases, J shed 6 bases, and the junction held 8 bases outside the gene matches. From germline, CDR1 is SNHLY and CDR2 FYNNEI. The CDR3 is 15 residues long. The CDR3 bases are TGTGCCAGCAGACGGGACAGGGGATTCCGCAATGAGCAGTTCTTC. Its protein product is CASRRDRGFRNEQFF.

Concerning this clone itself: One end of the junction does not line up with germline, which may come from a read error. The chain's CDR3 is CGWGEDSYNEQFF. In DNA form, the CDR3 reads TGTGGCTGGGGGGAGGACTCCTACAATGAGCAGTTCTTC. J is TRBJ2-1 and V is TRBV30, with D perhaps matching TRBD2 (6 bases). The germline gives CDR1 GTSNPN, CDR2 SVGIG (reference sequence). The CDR3 length is 13 residues.

The chain carries TRBV28 and TRBJ2-7; D is tentatively TRBD1 or TRBD2 (5 bases each). The CDR3 is made up of 15 amino acids. V was trimmed by 3 bases and J by 1 base, leaving 13 bases between them. The V gene's germline CDR1 is MDHEN and CDR2 SYDVKM. CDR3 residues: CASSFGGAKSYEQYF. The CDR3 DNA reads as TGTGCCAGCAGTTTTGGGGGAGCTAAATCCTACGAGCAGTACTTC.

This chain uses TRBV6-1 with TRBJ1-1; D is undetermined. Per the germline V gene, CDR1 is MNHNS and CDR2 is SASEGT. V was trimmed by 0 bases and J by 4 bases, leaving 9 bases between them. The CDR3 spans 14 residues. The CDR3 region is CASSEAGSLTEAFF. The CDR3 bases are TGTGCCAGCAGTGAAGCCGGCAGCCTCACTGAAGCTTTCTTT.

The rearrangement joins TRBV7-8 to TRBJ2-1; 9 bases fit TRBD1. The V gene end was trimmed by 5 bases and the J gene end by 2 bases; junction bases not matched to a gene: 7. CDR3 size: 16 residues. Germline V CDR1 and CDR2: SGHVS, FQNEAQ. CDR3 in amino acids: CASSNTRTGAYNEQFF. The CDR3 DNA follows: TGTGCCAGCAGCAATACCAGGACAGGGGCCTACAATGAGCAGTTCTTC.

The chain joins TRBV28 to TRBJ2-2; D is undetermined. The CDR3 loop spans 12 amino acids. Germline V lookup: CDR1 MDHEN, CDR2 SYDVKM. V lost 5 bases and J 4 bases, leaving 5 bases between the germline ends. The CDR3 region is CASSGFTGELFF. The CDR3 coding sequence is TGTGCCAGCAGTGGGTTCACCGGGGAGCTGTTTTTT.

V usage is TRBV11-3 and J usage is TRBJ2-2; D perhaps matches TRBD1 (6 bases). V dropped 5 bases and J dropped 7 bases, with 11 bases sitting between them. The CDR3 loop spans 13 amino acids. Germline-derived CDR1 and CDR2 are SGHNT and YENEEA. This CDR3 reads CASSVTGIGELFF. CDR3 DNA sequence: TGTGCCAGCAGCGTAACAGGGATCGGGGAGCTGTTTTTT.

V gene TRBV14 combines with J gene TRBJ2-1, with 11 bases lining up with TRBD2. Per germline, CDR1 SGHDN and CDR2 FVKESK. CDR3 length: 20 residues. Trimming removed 0 bases from V and 4 bases from J; junction bases left unmatched: 14. CDR3 loop: CASSQESPAIAGGPYNEQFF. DNA of the CDR3: TGTGCCAGCAGCCAAGAGTCCCCCGCGATAGCGGGAGGGCCATACAATGAGCAGTTCTTC. Full variable domain (outside the CDR3, taken from reference TRBV14 and TRBJ2-1): EAGVTQFPSHSVIEKGQTVTLRCDPISGHDNLYWYRRVMGKEIKFLLHFVKESKQDESGMPNNRFLAERTGGTYSTLKVQPAELEDSGVYFCASSQESPAIAGGPYNEQFFGPGTRLTVL.